The clone carrying this T cell receptor (beta chain) was seen a few times. These data come from a study of control samples from healthy donors and cancer patients. Only in-frame clones appear in the TCRdb table, and some are missing; sequencing was by immunoSEQ multiplex PCR. This sample has under 150,000 clones; 93% occur once, and the top ten carry more than 2%. Sequencing was done on a sample of blood. The clonotype comes from a man aged 25 to 40 in good health.

CDR3: CASSPTGRFSGNTIYF. As DNA, the CDR3 is TGTGCCAGCAGCCCTACCGGACGCTTCTCTGGAAACACCATATATTTT. V usage is TRBV3-1 (or the pseudogene TRBV3-2) and J usage is TRBJ1-3; D not resolved. The CDR3 loop spans 16 amino acids. CDR1 LGHDT and CDR2 YNNKEL come from the germline V gene (reference sequence). Trimming took 4 bases from V and 0 from J, leaving 13 bases between them.